This record covers a single T cell receptor (beta chain). The antigen remains unidentified. The sample belongs to a study of T cell repertoires and HLA-DP antigens. The CDR3 sequence is 14 residues long. Germline values: CDR1 LNHDA, CDR2 SQIVND (reference sequence). Trimming cost V 7 bases and J 9 bases, with 19 bases left between them. Repertoires were generated with immunoSEQ multiplex PCR, while TCRdb's copy carries only in-frame clones and drops some. The data contain approximately 100,000 clones, around 86% of them singletons. V is TRBV19 and J is TRBJ2-1; D possibly corresponds to TRBD2 (6 bases). The sequenced sample was CD4+ T cells from PBMCs. This sequence was found in a man between 50 and 59 years old in good health and CMV-seronegative. The CDR3, as DNA: TGTGCCAGTACCCCGACGACTAGTGTTCTTGAGCAGTTCTTC. Protein: CASTPTTSVLEQFF.